This T cell receptor beta chain stems from a study of T cell repertoires in cytomegalovirus infection. The overall study: HLA-B-restricted CMV epitopes that are well studied were used alongside recently identified HLA-C-restricted ones. Indicated by public TCR beta signatures were CMV infection and matching HLA type. General observations from the study: HLA-C-restricted CMV-specific TCR beta clonotypes were dominant in the ex vivo response.

To note about this clonotype: The antigen is unknown.

TCRdb called the reads again in MiXCR, with one record for every CDR3 protein. The sample consists of approximately 730,000 distinct CDR3 sequences, 25% to 35% of them appearing once. The CDR3 has 20 amino acids. Germline trimming cut 4 bases from V and 4 bases from J; bases unmatched to any gene: 17. CDR1 and CDR2 (germline): SGHAT, FQNNGV. Sequences were derived from cultured CD8+ T cells from PBMCs, sampled from culture after CMV antigen stimulation. The TCR was taken from a human donor in good health (CMV status not recorded). Some clones in this sample may be carry-over from other donors' samples. This rearrangement joins TRBV11-2 to TRBJ2-6; 9 bases line up with TRBD2. The CDR3 nucleotides are TGTGCCAGCAGCTCCCAAAGCGGGGCGGGGGGGCCAGCCGGGGCCAACGTCCTGACTTTC. Translating gives CASSSQSGAGGPAGANVLTF. Supplemented by reference TRBV11-2 and TRBJ2-6, the full variable domain reads EAGVAQSPRYKIIEKRQSVAFWCNPISGHATLYWYQQILGQGPKLLIQFQNNGVVDDSQLPKDRFSAERLKGVDSTLKIQPAKLEDSAVYLCASSSQSGAGGPAGANVLTFGAGSRLTVL.